What follows is one TCR beta chain and its context. The antigen is unknown. The CDR3 is made up of 14 amino acids. V was cut by 4 bases and J by 2 bases, with 10 bases left in between. Per the germline V gene, CDR1 is SGHTA and CDR2 is FQGNSA. The PCR contained 60 Vbeta and 13 Jbeta primers. Sequencing used immunoSEQ multiplex PCR; TCRdb keeps in-frame clones, though not all of them. The data contain around 110,000 clones, roughly three quarters of them singletons. This sample is part of a study of cytomegalovirus exposure and HLA in healthy donors. Study-wide background: Within the Caucasian-associated ancestry cluster were roughly 79% of the roughly 400 genotyped donors. Study conclusions and caveats: Among CMV-associated TCR beta chains, most appeared HLA-restricted in a later analysis. In vitro work confirmed that a few CMV-associated chains recognize CMV antigens.

This chain links TRBV7-2 with TRBJ2-3; tentatively, D is TRBD1 (6 bases). The receptor was isolated from a woman aged 18-30 years in good health and CMV-seronegative. Material: PBMCs. CDR3 loop: CASSSDRTTDTQYF. Here the CDR3 DNA reads TGTGCCAGCAGCTCGGACAGAACCACAGATACGCAGTATTTT.